This TCR beta chain was identified in a study of cytomegalovirus exposure and HLA in healthy donors. The wider study: The early release's HLA-typed donors yielded 65 million to 85 million unique TCRs. Study-wide results and caveats: Common viral pathogens (according to a later analysis) appeared linked to several of the most significant clusters. Most TCR sequences were seen very rarely across donors, but some public TCRs occurred in many.

This CDR3 is 15 amino acids long. Trimming removed 0 bases from V and 3 bases from J, with 9 bases in between. From germline, CDR1 is ENHRY and CDR2 SYGVKD. On this clone: Antigen specificity is unknown.

Primers for the PCR totalled 60 Vbeta and 13 Jbeta. The protocol was immunoSEQ multiplex PCR, while the TCRdb copy is restricted to in-frame clones and leaves out a portion. The profile shows around 130,000 clones, around 77% of them singletons. Samples came from healthy bone marrow donors. V gene TRBV10-3 combines with J gene TRBJ1-5, with D possibly matching TRBD1 (5 bases). This receptor was obtained from a man aged 50 to 59 in good health and CMV-seronegative. Input material: PBMCs. The CDR3 DNA is TGTGCCATCAGTGAGTCCGGACAAAACAATCAGCCCCAGCATTTT. It yields the protein CAISESGQNNQPQHF.